These 3 T cell receptor beta chains share one sample of origin, sequenced in a study of cytomegalovirus exposure and HLA in healthy donors. A multiplex PCR was run with 60 Vbeta primers and 13 Jbeta primers. The method was immunoSEQ multiplex PCR; TCRdb's version includes in-frame clones alone and lacks a portion of them. This table holds roughly 110,000 clones, around 74% found once. The sample comprised PBMCs. The receptors here all came from a woman aged 35 to 49 in good health and CMV-seropositive.

A single count supports this clone. This rearrangement joins TRBV2 to TRBJ2-7; perhaps TRBD1 as D (5 bases). This CDR3 has 14 amino acids. In germline, CDR1 is SNHLY, CDR2 FYNNEI. The V gene lost 4 bases and the J gene lost 6 bases, with 16 bases spanning the gap. The CDR3 region is CASSVRQGESEQYF. The CDR3 nucleotides are TGTGCCAGCAGTGTACGGCAGGGTGAATCCGAGCAGTACTTC.

This clone was recorded once. The chain is built from TRBV2 and TRBJ2-1, with D perhaps matching TRBD1 (6 bases). Germline-derived CDR1 and CDR2 are SNHLY and FYNNEI. The V end was cut by 7 bases, the J end by 0 bases, with 13 bases between. This CDR3 has 15 amino acids. The CDR3, as DNA: TGTGCCAGCAAAAGGACAGCCTTCTCCTACAATGAGCAGTTCTTC. Amino acid sequence: CASKRTAFSYNEQFF.

The V and J genes are TRBV2 and TRBJ1-2, with D perhaps TRBD1 (6 bases). The CDR3 sequence is 13 residues long. V lost 5 bases and J lost 2, with 9 bases in between. CDR1 and CDR2 (germline): SNHLY, FYNNEI. The CDR3 protein is CASSSTGNYGYTF. The CDR3 region has the DNA TGTGCCAGCAGTTCCACAGGGAACTATGGCTACACCTTC.